The clone carrying this T cell receptor (beta chain) was seen ten or more times. What it binds is unknown. It was by 5'RACE with 10-nucleotide random UMIs that the cDNA was made. MiXCR, run by TCRdb on the 5' RACE reads, gives a single entry per CDR3 protein. The sample has tens of thousands of distinct CDR3 sequences, 17% seen once. PBMCs stored at -80 C, 2 million in total, were the source of the unsorted libraries. The record originates from a study of neurological immune-mediated disorders. Overall study findings and caveats: HTLV-1-associated myelopathy showed the most TCR clonal expansion; multiple sclerosis the least, below healthy controls. No expanded-clone CDR3 amino acid sequence recurred across subjects, suggesting private TCR-beta repertoires.

Trimming removed 1 base from V and 5 bases from J, with 15 bases in between. Germline V gene lookup returns CDR1 SGHDN and CDR2 FVKESK. The CDR3 is 16 residues long. The source material was PBMCs. This clonotype was obtained from a woman between 40 and 50 years old in good health. The rearrangement joins TRBV14 to TRBJ2-1, with D possibly matching TRBD2 (6 bases). The CDR3 region is CASSQGGSGRDNEQFF. CDR3 nucleotides: TGTGCCAGCAGCCAAGGAGGTAGCGGACGGGACAATGAGCAGTTCTTC.